What follows are 11 T cell receptor beta chains derived from one specimen sequenced in a study of shared clonotypes between healthy human individuals. Assay used: immunoSEQ multiplex PCR; TCRdb lists only in-frame clones, some missing. The data hold under 2,500,000 clones, with under 97% observed a single time. The sample comprised naive CD4+ T cells sorted from blood. Subset indicated: CD45RA+ positively selected. The receptors were gathered from a man between 18 and 35 years old in good health.

This chain uses TRBV7-8 with TRBJ1-2; the D is unclear. Germline V gives CDR1 SGHVS, CDR2 FQNEAQ. V lost 5 bases, J lost 7 bases, and 8 bases lay in between. This CDR3 is 11 amino acids long. CDR3 residues: CASSVAGGYTF. CDR3 in DNA: TGTGCCAGCAGCGTCGCGGGTGGCTACACCTTC.

The gene calls are TRBV21-1 and TRBJ2-7; whether TRBD2, the table's D call, matches the DNA was not checked. TRBV21-1 is a recognized pseudogene. The CDR3 loop spans 12 amino acids. The CDR3 reads CASRTSRYEQYF. DNA of the CDR3: TGTGCCAGCAGGACTAGTCGGTACGAGCAGTACTTC.

The rearrangement links TRBV18 to TRBJ1-1; possible D gene TRBD1, 5 bases. CDR1 is KGHSH and CDR2 is LQKENI in the germline V gene. V was cut by 4 bases and J by 3 bases, with 9 bases left in between. This CDR3 region has 13 residues. The CDR3 region has the DNA TGTGCCAGCTCACACGGGGGGGACACTGAAGCTTTCTTT. Translating it yields CASSHGGDTEAFF.

A few counts support this clone. The chain combines TRBV5-7 with TRBJ1-2; weak D call: TRBD1 (6 bases). TRBV5-7 is flagged as an ORF with uncertain function. The CDR3 totals 15 residues. The V end was cut by 3 bases, the J end by 3 bases, with 15 bases between. This chain's CDR3 is CASSYWTVPDYGYTF. Written as DNA, the CDR3 is TGTGCCAGCAGCTATTGGACAGTGCCTGACTATGGCTACACCTTC.

The gene calls are TRBV10-3 and TRBJ1-1, with D hard to call. Trimming took off 6 bases at V and 2 bases at J, with 22 bases between the two ends. Per germline, CDR1 ENHRY and CDR2 SYGVKD. The CDR3 extends over 17 amino acids. CDR3 in amino acids: CAIRDLVQPSSNTEAFF. In nucleotides, the CDR3 is TGTGCCATCAGGGACCTTGTCCAACCGTCAAGTAACACTGAAGCTTTCTTT.

The V and J genes are TRBV25-1 and TRBJ1-2; D gene unclear. Trimming pared 5 bases from V and 4 bases from J, leaving 11 bases between. This CDR3 spans 13 amino acids. CDR1 and CDR2 (germline): MGHDK, SYGVNS. The CDR3 region is CASSLIGTYGYTF. DNA for the CDR3: TGTGCCAGCAGTTTAATTGGAACCTATGGCTACACCTTC.

V and J are TRBV9 and TRBJ2-7; TRBD1 aligns across 11 bases. With 3 bases clipped from V and 0 bases from J, the junction kept 8 bases outside the gene matches. CDR1 and CDR2 (germline): SGDLS, YYNGEE. The CDR3 loop spans 17 amino acids. CDR3: CASSAIGTGGSSYEQYF. As DNA, the CDR3 is TGTGCCAGCAGCGCAATTGGGACAGGGGGGAGCTCCTACGAGCAGTACTTC.

In DNA, the CDR3 is TGTGCCAGCAGCTTGGGAGCGGGATTTAGTTACGGTGAGCAGTTCTTC. Residues: CASSLGAGFSYGEQFF. V gene TRBV5-4 combines with J gene TRBJ2-1, with 7 bases lining up with TRBD2. Germline V gene data show CDR1 as SGHNT and CDR2 as YYREEE (reference sequence). V dropped 0 bases and J dropped 9; count of bases not matched to a gene: 12. The CDR3 runs 16 residues.

The rearrangement uses TRBV5-1 and TRBJ2-1; D is perhaps TRBD1 (7 bases). The V and J ends lost 10 bases and 3 bases respectively, with 14 bases between them. The CDR3 consists of 13 residues. CDR1 and CDR2 from the germline V gene are SGHRS and YFSETQ. This chain's CDR3 is CARWGDSYNEQFF. CDR3 sequence (DNA): TGCGCCCGATGGGGGGACAGCTACAATGAGCAGTTCTTC.

J is TRBJ2-7 and V is TRBV19, with 7 bases fitting TRBD1. This CDR3 comprises 15 residues. Germline CDR1 is LNHDA and CDR2 is SQIVND (reference sequence). V was pared by 4 bases and J by 4 bases, with 10 bases of the junction left unmatched. The CDR3: CASSSPRDSRYEQYF. The CDR3 nucleotides are TGTGCCAGTAGTAGCCCTAGGGACAGTAGGTACGAGCAGTACTTC.

The chain joins TRBV6-6 to TRBJ1-4; TRBD1 aligns across 7 bases. Germline-derived CDR1 and CDR2 are MNHNY and SVGAGI (reference sequence). J was trimmed by 7 bases and V by 10 bases; bases with no gene match: 9. The CDR3 loop spans 13 amino acids. DNA of the CDR3: TGTGCCACTAAGACCCCAGGGGGTGAAAAACTGTTTTTT. Translated, it gives CATKTPGGEKLFF.